This T cell receptor beta chain was sequenced during a study of blood T cell repertoires in COVID-19. There are 12 residues in the CDR3. CDR1 is SEHNR, CDR2 FQNEAQ, per germline (reference sequence). The V end was cut by 1 base, the J end by 11 bases, with 10 bases between. Methods used by the authors: Estimated nucleated cell counts came from reference gene primer amplification. The repertoire was sequenced with immunoSEQ multiplex PCR; TCRdb's copy has only in-frame clones and lacks some. From that table come the V and J calls and clone size; the DNA was used to work out D and trimming. The sample consists of some 91,000 clones, about 80% of them appearing once.

Sample: peripheral blood. The rearrangement uses TRBV7-9 and TRBJ2-3; D is uncertain. The origin of this receptor is an older man with acute or convalescent COVID-19. The CDR3 spells CASSLDQAVQYF. The CDR3 DNA sequence: TGTGCCAGCAGCTTAGATCAGGCAGTGCAGTATTTT.